Detailed here is one TCR beta chain. In the original processing: From reference gene primer amplification, estimates of nucleated cell counts were derived. This table comes from immunoSEQ multiplex PCR, and its TCRdb copy is limited to in-frame clones, with some not included. V and J calls and clone size follow that table, whereas D and trimming were derived from the DNA. The top ten hold about 5% of the sample, which has roughly 270,000 clones, roughly four fifths seen once. This entry belongs to a study of blood T cell repertoires in COVID-19. CDR1 and CDR2 (germline): DFQATT, SNEGSKA (reference sequence). This CDR3 is 11 amino acids long. Trimming shortened V by 3 bases and J by 8 bases, and 10 bases separated the two germline ends. Cohort assignment relied on participant-reported clinical history.

The chain employs TRBV20-1 and TRBJ1-1; D might be TRBD1 (5 bases). Sequenced: PBMCs or T cells enriched from blood (not recorded which). The sequence derives from a man in his forties or fifties who had been exposed to COVID-19. The CDR3 sequence: CSARWGGEAFF. CDR3 DNA sequence: TGCAGTGCTAGGTGGGGGGGAGAAGCTTTCTTT.